This entry lists 22 T cell receptor beta chains sequenced from one sample in a study of beta chain features in type 1 diabetes. Points from the study as a whole: Across all four CD4+ subsets, people with type 1 diabetes showed modestly shorter TCRB CDR3s.

Sequenced material consisted of expressed TCRB transcripts (all of the isolated RNA was reverse transcribed). The data were produced by immunoSEQ multiplex PCR, yet TCRdb's version contains in-frame clones alone and is incomplete. The table shows some 290,000 clones, with less than 30% occurring only once. These receptors are not linked to any known antigen. Input material: naive CD4+ T cells from blood. The receptors were sampled from a woman aged 25 to 39 with type 1 diabetes.

The V gene is TRBV6-5, the J gene TRBJ1-5; D perhaps matches TRBD1 (6 bases). CDR1 and CDR2 from the germline V gene are MNHEY and SVGAGI. V lost 2 bases, J lost 2 bases, and 10 bases lay in between. The CDR3 loop spans 15 amino acids. The CDR3 sequence is CASSYGSGGNQPQHF. Here the CDR3 DNA reads TGTGCCAGCAGTTACGGTTCAGGGGGCAATCAGCCCCAGCATTTT.

This clone turned up a few times. The chain recombines TRBV5-1 with TRBJ2-3, with D perhaps TRBD2 (6 bases). The V end was cut by 1 base, the J end by 4 bases, with 16 bases between. The CDR3 runs 16 residues. CDR1 SGHRS and CDR2 YFSETQ come from the germline V gene. The CDR3: CASSLSRDSHSDTQYF. As DNA, the CDR3 is TGCGCCAGCAGCTTGTCACGGGACTCGCACTCAGATACGCAGTATTTT. Full variable domain (rest looked up from reference TRBV5-1 and TRBJ2-3): KAGVTQTPRYLIKTRGQQVTLSCSPISGHRSVSWYQQTPGQGLQFLFEYFSETQRNKGNFPGRFSGRQFSNSRSEMNVSTLELGDSALYLCASSLSRDSHSDTQYFGPGTRLTVL.

Only a few counts were recorded for this clone. The same CDR3 can be traced to other DNA sequences in this sample. The CDR3 reads CASSTPGGVYGYTF. Written as DNA, the CDR3 is TGTGCCAGTAGTACCCCGGGGGGCGTCTATGGCTACACCTTC. The rearrangement joins TRBV19 to TRBJ1-2; D is possibly TRBD1 (6 bases). This CDR3 is built from 14 residues. V was cut by 4 bases and J by 4 bases, with 13 bases left in between. Germline CDR1 and CDR2: LNHDA and SQIVND (reference sequence).

The rearrangement joins TRBV2 to TRBJ1-5; TRBD1 might be the D (6 bases). The V end was cut by 6 bases, the J end by 1 base, with 10 bases between. Germline loops: CDR1 SNHLY, CDR2 FYNNEI. The CDR3 sequence is 14 residues long. The CDR3 bases are TGTGCCAGCAGCCGGGACATCAGCAATCAGCCCCAGCATTTT. Its protein product is CASSRDISNQPQHF.

V and J are TRBV7-2 and TRBJ2-2; 7 nucleotides line up with TRBD1. The CDR3 loop spans 15 amino acids. The junction had 1 base not matched to a gene; V was cut back by 1 base and J by 2 bases. Germline lookup yields CDR1 SGHTA and CDR2 FQGNSA. CDR3 in DNA: TGTGCCAGCAGCTTAGACAGGGGAAACACCGGGGAGCTGTTTTTT. Protein product: CASSLDRGNTGELFF.

The chain recombines TRBV18 with TRBJ2-5, with D perhaps matching TRBD2 (6 bases). The germline gives CDR1 KGHSH, CDR2 LQKENI. The CDR3 is 19 residues long. V was shortened by 4 bases and J by 3 bases, with 27 bases between the two germline ends. The CDR3, as DNA: TGTGCCAGCTCACAATTTTCTAGCGCTGGTCCTTTGAGTGAAGAGACCCAGTACTTC. It translates to CASSQFSSAGPLSEETQYF.

The genes are TRBV18 and TRBJ1-5, with TRBD1 identical over 10 bases. This CDR3 has 16 residues. Germline lookup yields CDR1 KGHSH and CDR2 LQKENI. The V gene end was trimmed by 6 bases and the J gene end by 2 bases; junction bases not matched to a gene: 7. The CDR3 DNA reads as TGTGCCAGCTCGCCCGGACAGGGGGATGGCAATCAGCCCCAGCATTTT. This translates into CASSPGQGDGNQPQHF.

The V call is TRBV4-1, the J call TRBJ1-2; 7 nucleotides agree with TRBD1. The CDR3 runs 18 residues. V lost 0 bases and J lost 3; bases outside the gene matches: 13. Per germline, CDR1 MGHRA and CDR2 YSYEKL. CDR3 protein: CASSQDRRGGFHHYGYTF. Here the CDR3 DNA reads TGCGCCAGCAGCCAAGATCGAAGAGGGGGCTTTCATCACTATGGCTACACCTTC.

The genes are TRBV18 and TRBJ1-5, with 10 bases lining up with TRBD1. V trimming: 2 bases; J trimming: 7 bases; junction bases outside the gene matches: 5. CDR1 KGHSH and CDR2 LQKENI come from the germline V gene. This CDR3 comprises 15 residues. CDR3 nucleotides: TGTGCCAGCTCACCAGCGGGACAGGGGTACCAGCCCCAGCATTTT. Amino acids: CASSPAGQGYQPQHF.

The chain carries TRBV29-1 and TRBJ1-1; the match to TRBD1 covers 7 bases. The CDR3 covers 12 residues. Per germline, CDR1 SQVTM and CDR2 ANQGSEA. V shed 7 bases and J 4 bases; nucleotides not matched to a gene: 6. CDR3 coding DNA: TGCAGCGCCCACAGGGGAGGCACTGAAGCTTTCTTT. Protein product: CSAHRGGTEAFF. Using reference TRBV29-1 and TRBJ1-1 for the parts outside the CDR3, the full variable domain is SAVISQKPSRDICQRGTSLTIQCQVDSQVTMMFWYRQQPGQSLTLIATANQGSEATYESGFVIDKFPISRPNLTFSTLTVSNMSPEDSSIYLCSAHRGGTEAFFGQGTRLTVV.

This clone occurred a few times. The rearrangement uses TRBV19 and TRBJ2-5; 13 bases are a match to TRBD2. Per germline, CDR1 LNHDA and CDR2 SQIVND (reference sequence). The CDR3 totals 17 residues. Unmatched junction bases numbered 12, after V lost 6 bases and J lost 5 bases. The DNA of the CDR3 is TGTGCCAGTAGGGGACTAGCGGGAACGGGCTCTGGGGAGACCCAGTACTTC. This codes for CASRGLAGTGSGETQYF.

This clone was observed a few times. The J gene is TRBJ2-1, the V gene TRBV7-9; no definite D call. CDR1 and CDR2 from the germline V gene are SEHNR and FQNEAQ (reference sequence). V was shortened by 4 bases and J by 8 bases, with 9 bases between the two germline ends. The CDR3 is 12 residues long. This CDR3 is CASSSTRDEQFF. As DNA, the CDR3 is TGTGCCAGCAGCTCGACCCGGGATGAGCAGTTCTTC.

In its sample, this clone was seen a few times. The chain couples TRBV23-1 to TRBJ1-1; D is perhaps TRBD1 (6 bases). TRBV23-1 is an ORF; its function is uncertain. The CDR3 spans 15 residues. Deletions cut 0 bases from V and 1 base from J, with 9 bases between. CDR3 nucleotides: TGCGCCAGCAGTCAATCGCGCAGGGGGAACACTGAAGCTTTCTTT. The encoded protein is CASSQSRRGNTEAFF.

Written as DNA, the CDR3 is TGTGCCAGCTCACCATCTAGCGCCGGCGTCACTGAAGCTTTCTTT. Protein: CASSPSSAGVTEAFF. The V call is TRBV18, the J call TRBJ1-1; D gene uncertain. Per germline, CDR1 KGHSH and CDR2 LQKENI. Between the trimmed V and J ends, which lost 2 bases and 4 bases, there was a span of 14 bases. The CDR3 consists of 15 residues.

This rearrangement joins TRBV4-1 to TRBJ2-1, with TRBD2 as a possible D gene (5 bases). V lost 0 bases and J 2 bases, leaving 11 bases between the germline ends. The germline CDR1 and CDR2 sequences are MGHRA and YSYEKL. This CDR3 has 16 amino acids. This CDR3 is CASSQDGGGTYNEQFF. DNA for the CDR3: TGCGCCAGCAGCCAAGATGGCGGAGGTACCTACAATGAGCAGTTCTTC.

The chain links TRBV30 to TRBJ1-1; TRBD1 aligns across 7 bases. The V gene end was trimmed by 5 bases and the J gene end by 0 bases; junction bases not matched to a gene: 6. CDR3 length equals 14 residues. CDR1 and CDR2 from the germline V gene are GTSNPN and SVGIG (reference sequence). The CDR3 spells CAWDRTGVNTEAFF. As DNA, the CDR3 is TGTGCCTGGGACAGAACAGGGGTGAACACTGAAGCTTTCTTT.

The sample holds a few counts of this clone. This sequence joins TRBV5-1 and TRBJ2-1; perhaps TRBD1 as D (6 bases). V was shortened by 4 bases and J by 6 bases, with 14 bases between the two germline ends. Germline V gives CDR1 SGHRS, CDR2 YFSETQ. This CDR3 comprises 14 residues. This CDR3 is CASSPGMDSNEQFF. Here the CDR3 DNA reads TGCGCCAGCAGCCCGGGAATGGACAGCAATGAGCAGTTCTTC. Drawing the rest from reference TRBV5-1 and TRBJ2-1, the complete variable domain is KAGVTQTPRYLIKTRGQQVTLSCSPISGHRSVSWYQQTPGQGLQFLFEYFSETQRNKGNFPGRFSGRQFSNSRSEMNVSTLELGDSALYLCASSPGMDSNEQFFGPGTRLTVL.

This clone was counted between two and nine times. The chain uses TRBV5-4 and TRBJ2-4; 7 bases map to TRBD2. Trimming removed 5 bases from V and 8 bases from J; junction bases left unmatched: 13. The V gene's germline CDR1 is SGHNT and CDR2 YYREEE (reference sequence). The CDR3 has 15 amino acids. CDR3 DNA: TGTGCCAGCAGTATGGGAGCGGGGACCGGAGACATTCAGTACTTC. Translating it yields CASSMGAGTGDIQYF.

The rearrangement uses TRBV19 and TRBJ2-1; 10 nucleotides agree with TRBD2. V dropped 7 bases and J dropped 1; count of bases not matched to a gene: 4. CDR3 length equals 15 residues. In germline, CDR1 is LNHDA, CDR2 SQIVND (reference sequence). The CDR3 coding sequence is TGTGCCAGTAAGGGGACTAGCGTTTCCTACAATGAGCAGTTCTTC. Protein: CASKGTSVSYNEQFF. Looking up the rest from reference TRBV19 and TRBJ2-1 gives the full variable domain: DGGITQSPKYLFRKEGQNVTLSCEQNLNHDAMYWYRQDPGQGLRLIYYSQIVNDFQKGDIAEGYSVSREKKESFPLTVTSAQKNPTAFYLCASKGTSVSYNEQFFGPGTRLTVL.

The chain links TRBV29-1 to TRBJ2-2; D uncertain. The CDR3 sequence is 12 residues long. Between the trimmed V and J ends, which lost 7 bases and 6 bases, there was a span of 12 bases. The V gene's germline CDR1 is SQVTM and CDR2 ANQGSEA. This CDR3 is CSADPRAGELFF. The CDR3 nucleotides read TGCAGCGCCGACCCCCGGGCCGGGGAGCTGTTTTTT.

The V and J genes are TRBV29-1 and TRBJ2-4, with unresolved D. The germline CDR1 and CDR2 sequences are SQVTM and ANQGSEA. The CDR3 is 14 amino acids. The germline V and J ends were trimmed by 4 bases and 0 bases, with 10 bases remaining between them. The CDR3 nucleotides are TGCAGCGTTGCCGGAGAGCTAGCCAAAAACATTCAGTACTTC. It specifies CSVAGELAKNIQYF.

The rearrangement joins TRBV13 to TRBJ2-7; 7 nucleotides align to TRBD2. The CDR3 is 13 residues long. V was pared by 5 bases and J by 9 bases, with 10 bases of the junction left unmatched. Germline V gene data show CDR1 as PRHDT and CDR2 as FYEKMQ (reference sequence). CDR3 sequence: CASSMGGSGVQYF. CDR3 coding DNA: TGTGCCAGCAGCATGGGCGGGAGCGGGGTGCAGTACTTC.